This TCR beta chain emerged from a study of OX40 agonist ivuxolimab in advanced cancers. Study-level background: Among those treated, three patients had partial responses, one with hepatocellular carcinoma and two with cutaneous melanoma.

The CDR3 spans 14 residues. In germline, CDR1 is SGHNT, CDR2 YYREEE (reference sequence). The trim removed 4 bases at V and 5 bases at J, leaving 8 bases unmatched. The table came from immunoSEQ multiplex PCR; TCRdb's copy has only in-frame clones and leaves some out. This table has some 95,000 clones, approximately 90% appearing once. Blood specimens came from baseline, cycle 4 day 1, and cycle 7 day 1. Points from the study as a whole: Normalized T-cell clonal expansion was also low in a subset of nonresponders.

As for this clone: Its antigen is undetermined.

This TCR was sampled from an adult with an advanced solid tumor such as melanoma, head and neck, liver or kidney cancer. Sequencing was performed on CD4+ or CD8+ T cells sorted from blood, taken in a trial of the OX40 agonist ivuxolimab. The rearrangement uses TRBV5-4 and TRBJ2-5; the match to TRBD1 covers 7 bases. CDR3 nucleotide sequence: TGTGCCAGCAGCACCGAGACAGGGTCGGAGACCCAGTACTTC. This encodes CASSTETGSETQYF.